This T cell receptor beta chain was obtained from a study of T cells in pancreatic ductal adenocarcinoma (dated by TCRdb to 2016 to 2017). For context, the study as a whole: The work assessed suppressive cells as well as CD8+ T cells infiltrating resected pancreatic ductal adenocarcinoma, measuring their numbers, locations, and properties, in order to shed light on the adaptive T-cell response that occurs naturally. Overall results and qualifications from the work: There was no significant difference in T-cell clonality between tumor and blood, where mean clonality was about 0.112 for tumors and 0.07 to 0.08 for blood. Tumor versus blood clonality comparisons may be biased because tumors are enriched in CD45RO+ effector rather than naive T cells, biasing toward lower diversity. Compared with tumor samples, blood samples had more total productive templates and 7.5 to 9.5-fold more unique clonotypes. Since most people with pancreatic cancer show up with disease that cannot be operated on, the resected cohort was biased toward the minority who had early-stage disease.

The germline V gene yields SGDLS for CDR1 and YYNGEE for CDR2. Reading from cysteine to phenylalanine, the CDR3 counts 16 amino acids. The entry retains the CDR3 DNA only, 48 bases that are in frame from base 1. The germline V and J ends show losses of 0 bases and 6 bases respectively, and no gene match explains 7 bases of the junction. This clone was seen only once. No cognate antigen has been identified for it. No base-level quality is on record; no much larger clone is a single base apart. The pancreatic ductal adenocarcinoma patients who were selected had gone through surgery without receiving any neoadjuvant therapy. Peripheral blood was collected in heparin tubes, from which PBMCs were isolated by histopaque density gradient and cryopreserved in approximately 10% DMSO. Genomic DNA was extracted from six or seven PBMC and about 10 flash-frozen tumor specimens using the DNeasy Blood and Tissue Kit with Proteinase K and RNase treatment.

The immunoSEQ hsTCRB kit was used to amplify TCR beta CDR3 regions from genomic DNA. An Illumina HiSeq system was used for high-throughput TRB CDR3 sequencing. The original methods were these. Sequencing reads were analyzed with the immunoSEQ software, and nonproductive sequences with premature stops or frame-shifts were excluded. To calculate repertoire clonality, Shannon entropy was normalized by log2 of the number of unique productive sequences, and that value was subtracted from one. Not all clones reach the TCRdb copy of this immuneACCESS table, which keeps in-frame sequences only. Checked studies attribute under half of the gap to unresolved V genes and leave the rest unexplained. V and J calls and clone size follow that table, whereas D and trimming were derived from the DNA. The sample table contains 100,000 or so clones; only one count was recorded for nearly 95% of them. Roughly 3.1% of the sample is in the top ten clones.

Sequencing used PBMCs. The receptor was derived from a human donor with pancreatic ductal adenocarcinoma. Recombination joined TRBV9 with TRBJ2-3, with 10 bases in between that match TRBD2. The nucleotide sequence reads as follows: TGTGCCAGCAGCGTAGCTAAGCGGGAGGGCTGGGATACGCAGTATTTT. This yields the protein CASSVAKREGWDTQYF.